The 23 T cell receptor beta chains given below trace back to one sample, sequenced in a study of T cell repertoires in cytomegalovirus infection. TCRdb re-called the reads through MiXCR, storing one row per CDR3 protein. The table has roughly 860,000 distinct CDR3 sequences, about 30% seen once. The antigens these receptors bind are not known. Here the sequenced sample was cultured CD8+ T cells from PBMCs, taken from culture after CMV antigen stimulation. The source of these receptors is a human donor in good health (CMV status not recorded). Some clones in this sample may be carry-over from other donors' samples.

This clonotype was seen a few times. The chain employs TRBV15 and TRBJ1-6; TRBD1 is a possible D gene (5 bases). CDR1 is LNHNV and CDR2 is YYDKDF in the germline V gene (reference sequence). Trimming pared 5 bases from V and 9 bases from J, leaving 11 bases between. This CDR3 region has 13 residues. The CDR3 DNA is TGTGCCACCAGCCAGACGGGGGGTTCACCCCTCCACTTT. Protein sequence: CATSQTGGSPLHF. The full variable domain, completed using reference TRBV15 and TRBJ1-6, is DAMVIQNPRYQVTQFGKPVTLSCSQTLNHNVMYWYQQKSSQAPKLLFHYYDKDFNNEADTPDNFQSRRPNTSFCFLDIRSPGLGDTAMYLCATSQTGGSPLHFGNGTRLTVT.

This clonotype was seen a handful of times. V is TRBV2 and J is TRBJ2-1; the match to TRBD1 covers 8 bases. J gave up 8 bases and V 3 bases, and 6 bases lay outside the gene matches. Germline V gene sequence: CDR1 SNHLY, CDR2 FYNNEI. The CDR3 sequence is 14 residues long. Here the CDR3 reads CASSEWTGWDEQFF. The CDR3 DNA reads TGTGCCAGCAGTGAGTGGACAGGGTGGGATGAGCAGTTCTTC.

This clonotype was recorded at least ten times. The CDR3 is CASRGPNHSGANVLTF. CDR3 sequence (DNA): TGTGCCAGCAGAGGACCCAATCACTCTGGGGCCAACGTCCTGACTTTC. The rearrangement uses TRBV7-9 and TRBJ2-6; no definite D call. Trimming took 6 bases from V and 0 from J, leaving 12 bases between them. The CDR3 loop spans 16 amino acids. Germline values: CDR1 SEHNR, CDR2 FQNEAQ (reference sequence).

This clonotype came up a few times. The rearrangement uses TRBV11-1 and TRBJ2-5, with D unclear. The V gene lost 5 bases and the J gene lost 5 bases, with 9 bases spanning the gap. The CDR3 spans 12 residues. CDR1 SGHAT and CDR2 FQDESV come from the germline V gene (reference sequence). The CDR3 nucleotides are TGTGCCAGCAGCCGCTCCGCGGAGACCCAGTACTTC. This translates into CASSRSAETQYF.

This clonotype came up a few times. In nucleotides, the CDR3 is TGTGCCAGCAGTTTCCAACTCGGGACTAGCGGGGAACCCACAGATACGCAGTATTTT. Translating it yields CASSFQLGTSGEPTDTQYF. The gene calls are TRBV28 and TRBJ2-3; 13 bases agree with TRBD2. The V and J ends lost 3 bases and 2 bases, in that order; junction bases with no gene match: 11. The CDR3 loop spans 19 amino acids. The V gene's germline CDR1 is MDHEN and CDR2 SYDVKM.

The chain's CDR3 is CASGAGGYIETQYF. CDR3 DNA sequence: TGTGCCAGCGGTGCCGGGGGTTATATCGAGACCCAGTACTTC. The chain combines TRBV6-2 or TRBV6-3 with TRBJ2-5; D might be TRBD2 (6 bases). This CDR3 has 14 amino acids. Between the trimmed V and J ends, which lost 8 bases and 5 bases, there was a span of 18 bases. Per germline, CDR1 MNHEY and CDR2 SVGEGT.

This clonotype was detected only a few times. Written as DNA, the CDR3 is TGTGCCACCAGCAGGGGGGACAGACCACTATCATTAACTGAAGCTTTCTTT. It translates to CATSRGDRPLSLTEAFF. The chain recombines TRBV15 with TRBJ1-1, with 7 bases identical to TRBD1. Losses at the gene ends were 3 bases for V and 5 bases for J; bases not matched to a gene: 15. The CDR3 spans 17 residues. Germline V gene lookup returns CDR1 LNHNV and CDR2 YYDKDF (reference sequence).

The sample holds many counts of this clonotype. This rearrangement joins TRBV7-3 to TRBJ2-1; tentatively, D is TRBD1 (7 bases). This CDR3 comprises 12 residues. Trimming stripped 5 bases from V and 8 bases from J, with 10 bases between. CDR1 SGHTA and CDR2 FQGTGA come from the germline V gene. The DNA of the CDR3 is TGTGCCAGCAGCCCAGGGGGGTATGAGCAGTTCTTC. This gives the protein CASSPGGYEQFF.

The chain links TRBV4-1 to TRBJ1-2; no clear D gene. CDR3 length: 14 residues. Germline V gives CDR1 MGHRA, CDR2 YSYEKL. Trimming removed 0 bases from V and 4 bases from J, with 9 bases in between. The CDR3 loop is CASSQDSGPYGYTF. In DNA form, the CDR3 reads TGCGCCAGCAGCCAAGATTCGGGTCCCTATGGCTACACCTTC.

This clonotype appeared a few times. The chain uses TRBV12-3 or TRBV12-4 and TRBJ1-5; D is uncertain. The CDR3 spans 15 residues. V lost 2 bases, J lost 4 bases, and 12 bases lay in between. CDR3 loop: CASSLPSRGNQPQHF. The CDR3 nucleotides read TGTGCCAGCAGTTTACCGTCAAGAGGGAATCAGCCCCAGCATTTT.

A few counts support this clonotype. CDR3 region: CASSSRGDADTQYF. The CDR3 nucleotides read TGTGCCAGCAGCTCCAGGGGGGACGCAGATACGCAGTATTTT. The chain links TRBV7-3 to TRBJ2-3, with a possible D match to TRBD1 (7 bases). The germline V gene encodes CDR1 SGHTA and CDR2 FQGTGA. V was trimmed by 4 bases and J by 4 bases, leaving 12 bases between them. This CDR3 contains 14 residues.

The table lists this clonotype with many counts. The chain is built from TRBV7-6 and TRBJ2-2; TRBD1 or TRBD2 may be the D gene (5 bases each). Germline V gene data show CDR1 as SGHVS and CDR2 as FNYEAQ. Trimming shortened V by 1 base and J by 6 bases, and 15 bases separated the two germline ends. This CDR3 region has 16 residues. The CDR3 region is CASSLVREFKSGELFF. The DNA for the CDR3 is TGTGCCAGCAGCTTAGTCAGGGAGTTTAAATCCGGGGAGCTGTTTTTT. Looking up the rest from reference TRBV7-6 and TRBJ2-2 gives the full variable domain: GAGVSQSPRYKVTKRGQDVALRCDPISGHVSLYWYRQALGQGPEFLTYFNYEAQQDKSGLPNDRFSAERPEGSISTLTIQRTEQRDSAMYRCASSLVREFKSGELFFGEGSRLTVL.

The chain joins TRBV7-6 to TRBJ1-4; the D gene is possibly TRBD1 (6 bases). The CDR3 loop spans 17 amino acids. Trimming cost V 4 bases and J 3 bases, with 18 bases left between them. The germline gives CDR1 SGHVS, CDR2 FNYEAQ. The CDR3, as DNA: TGTGCCAGCAGCTCCAGCGCCGGGGGGCTGGCTAATGAAAAACTGTTTTTT. It specifies CASSSSAGGLANEKLFF. The whole variable domain, filled in from reference TRBV7-6 and TRBJ1-4, reads GAGVSQSPRYKVTKRGQDVALRCDPISGHVSLYWYRQALGQGPEFLTYFNYEAQQDKSGLPNDRFSAERPEGSISTLTIQRTEQRDSAMYRCASSSSAGGLANEKLFFGSGTQLSVL.

The sample holds many counts of this clonotype. V gene TRBV7-2 combines with J gene TRBJ2-1; D is unresolved. Germline CDR1 reads SGHTA; CDR2 reads FQGNSA. Between the trimmed V and J ends, which lost 1 base and 4 bases, there was a span of 5 bases. This CDR3 contains 13 residues. This chain's CDR3 is CASSLVTYNEQFF. The CDR3 nucleotides are TGTGCCAGCAGCTTAGTTACGTACAATGAGCAGTTCTTC.

The gene calls are TRBV6-8 and TRBJ2-2; no clear D gene. CDR3 length: 14 amino acids. Germline lookup yields CDR1 MNHGY and CDR2 SAAAGT. The V end lost 3 bases, the J end lost 4 bases, and 9 bases lay between the germline ends. The CDR3 region is CASSYGRTTGELFF. The CDR3 DNA reads as TGTGCCAGCAGTTATGGCAGGACCACCGGGGAGCTGTTTTTT.

The chain is built from TRBV6-2 or TRBV6-3 and TRBJ1-2; D unclear. Germline assignment: CDR1 MNHEY and CDR2 SVGEGT. The CDR3 is made up of 12 amino acids. V lost 2 bases and J 7 bases, leaving 8 bases between the germline ends. CDR3 bases: TGTGCCAGCAGTTACGGCATCTCTGGCTACACCTTC. Its translation is CASSYGISGYTF.

V and J are TRBV7-6 and TRBJ1-5, with D uncertain. The CDR3 contains 14 residues. Trimming left V 5 bases short and J 3 bases short, with 11 bases between. Per germline, CDR1 SGHVS and CDR2 FNYEAQ. Here the CDR3 reads CASSPPQDNQPQHF. As DNA, the CDR3 is TGTGCCAGCAGCCCCCCCCAGGACAATCAGCCCCAGCATTTT.

V is TRBV12-3 or TRBV12-4 and J is TRBJ2-7; no clear D. Deletions cut 5 bases from V and 3 bases from J, with 8 bases between. The CDR3 covers 12 residues. The CDR3 loop reads CASSASSYEQYF. The CDR3 nucleotides read TGTGCCAGCAGTGCGAGTAGCTACGAGCAGTACTTC.

The chain joins TRBV6-5 to TRBJ2-5; D assignment may be TRBD1 or TRBD2 (5 bases each). The germline V gene encodes CDR1 MNHEY and CDR2 SVGAGI. Trimming pared 2 bases from V and 2 bases from J, leaving 15 bases between. The CDR3 loop spans 16 amino acids. The CDR3 spells CASSYGGPPSQETQYF. CDR3 in DNA: TGTGCCAGCAGTTACGGGGGACCGCCCTCTCAAGAGACCCAGTACTTC.

This clonotype was picked up a small number of times. The chain has TRBV6-2 or TRBV6-3 and TRBJ2-7; the match to TRBD2 covers 10 bases. V was pared by 6 bases and J by 2 bases, with 28 bases of the junction left unmatched. The CDR3 length is 22 residues. The germline V gene has CDR1 MNHEY and CDR2 SVGEGT. The CDR3 here is CASSPLELAGAGRPRAAYEQYV. CDR3 DNA sequence: TGTGCCAGCAGCCCCCTCGAGCTAGCGGGGGCCGGGAGGCCTAGAGCCGCCTACGAGCAGTACGTC.

In the case of this clonotype: One end of the junction is discordant with germline, which a read error may explain. In DNA form, the CDR3 reads TGTACCAGCAGCCCGGGGGGGATTGGGAACAATCAGCCCCAGCATTTT. This translates into CTSSPGGIGNNQPQHF. V gene TRBV12-3 or TRBV12-4 combines with J gene TRBJ1-5, with TRBD1 as a possible D gene (5 bases). This CDR3 region has 16 residues.

In this sample, this clonotype turned up a few times. The chain links TRBV7-9 to TRBJ1-5, with TRBD1 matching 7 bases. CDR3 length: 14 amino acids. V shed 6 bases and J 7 bases; nucleotides not matched to a gene: 9. The germline V gene has CDR1 SEHNR and CDR2 FQNEAQ (reference sequence). CDR3 amino acids: CASSLTGFGQPQHF. CDR3 in DNA: TGTGCCAGCAGTTTGACAGGGTTCGGCCAGCCCCAGCATTTT. Using reference TRBV7-9 and TRBJ1-5 for the parts outside the CDR3, the full variable domain is DTGVSQNPRHKITKRGQNVTFRCDPISEHNRLYWYRQTLGQGPEFLTYFQNEAQLEKSRLLSDRFSAERPKGSFSTLEIQRTEQGDSAMYLCASSLTGFGQPQHFGDGTRLSIL.

V gene TRBV6-2 or TRBV6-3 combines with J gene TRBJ1-2; D unresolved. V gave up 2 bases and J gave up 4 bases, with 8 bases separating them. Germline V gene sequence: CDR1 MNHEY, CDR2 SVGEGT. The CDR3 has 13 amino acids. CDR3: CASSYAIGYGYTF. For the CDR3, the DNA is TGTGCCAGCAGTTACGCAATCGGCTATGGCTACACCTTC.